This TCR beta chain is drawn from a study of tumor-infiltrating lymphocytes in primary liver carcinoma. Across the whole study: Measuring about 4 to 10 cm across, the tumors were staged as T1-T3 N0M0.

General study results and limits: A significantly higher top-250-clone fraction was found in tumors than in blood (p = 0.039).

The researchers produced TCR beta cDNA from approximately 460 ng total RNA with a constant-region primer. ARM-PCR was slightly modified, and three nested multiplex PCR rounds with it gave rise to the TCR beta libraries. PCR rounds one and two used TRBV1-TRBV30 forward primers with a C-beta reverse primer for 10 cycles each. TCRdb reprocessed the multiplex PCR reads via MiXCR and lists one record per CDR3 protein. The data contain tens of thousands of distinct CDR3 sequences, 70% to 85% of them singletons. Germline loops: CDR1 SGHAT, CDR2 FQNNGV. The CDR3 contains 18 residues. As to this clonotype: The antigen is undetermined. Mismatch with germline at one junction end may stem from a read error.

Unsorted bulk tissue of about 20-30 mg yielded co-extracted RNA and DNA. Treatment of the patients' primary liver carcinoma consisted of surgical resection. V and J are TRBV11-2 and TRBJ2-1; 12 bases agree with TRBD2. Sequences were obtained from liver tumor tissue from sampling region 3. Subset noted: tumor region T3, left-lateral pole. The receptor was isolated from a man aged 35 to 55 with primary liver carcinoma and hepatitis B virus infection. CDR3 loop: CASSFPRLAGEPYNERFF. CDR3 nucleotide sequence: TGTGCCAGCAGCTTTCCTCGACTAGCGGGAGAACCATATAATGAGCGGTTCTTC.